This paragraph covers one TCR beta chain sequence. Germline loops: CDR1 MDHEN, CDR2 SYDVKM. V was trimmed by 7 bases and J by 0 bases, leaving 6 bases between them. The CDR3 loop spans 12 amino acids. The sample comes from a study of shared clonotypes between healthy human individuals. The assay was immunoSEQ multiplex PCR, and TCRdb's table has in-frame clones only and misses some. The sample yields roughly 200,000 clones, roughly 70% seen once. This TCR was sampled from a man in his thirties or forties in good health. The chain has TRBV28 and TRBJ1-1; D gene ambiguous. The specimen sequenced was memory CD4+ T cells sorted from blood. Subset noted: CD45RA-negative fraction. CDR3 protein: CASNKLNTEAFF. CDR3 DNA sequence: TGTGCCAGCAACAAATTGAACACTGAAGCTTTCTTT.